A selection of T cell receptor beta chains follows, all from one sample in a study of regulatory T cells in long-lasting Graves disease. TCRdb recomputed calls from the multiplex PCR reads with MiXCR, one row per CDR3 protein. The table includes 300,000 to 500,000 distinct CDR3 sequences, around 21% detected once. This specimen was peripheral blood mononuclear cells (PBMCs), taken when the disease was refractory, from a patient treated with antithyroid drugs. The receptors were gathered from a female donor with Graves disease. CDR3s include the opening cysteine and the closing phenylalanine or tryptophan. The order of the fields is D gene, clone size, V gene, J gene, CDR3 DNA, CDR3 protein. D genes are given only for firm matches. Rows may omit the clone size; those that give it use once, few, many or a size class.

TRBD1	NA	TRBV6-1	TRBJ2-7	TGTGCCAGCGCCCCGGGACAGAACTACGAGCAGTACTTC	CASAPGQNYEQYF
NA	few	TRBV4-1	TRBJ1-4	TGCGCCAGCAGCCAAGATTCGGCAGATGGGGAAAAACTGTTTTTT	CASSQDSADGEKLFF
NA	many	TRBV20-1	TRBJ1-2	TGCAGTGCTCCCGACAGAAACTCTAACTATGGCTACACCTTC	CSAPDRNSNYGYTF
NA	many	TRBV18	TRBJ2-7	TGTGCCAGCTCACCATTGAATGCGAAATACGAGCAGTACTTC	CASSPLNAKYEQYF
TRBD1	NA	TRBV19	TRBJ1-1	TGTGCCAGTAGTATAGCGGACAGGCCAAATCTTGAAGCTTTCTTT	CASSIADRPNLEAFF
NA	few	TRBV20-1	TRBJ1-2	TGCAGTGCAGTAGGCGAGGGTGACGATGGCTACACCTTC	CSAVGEGDDGYTF
TRBD1	few	TRBV2	TRBJ2-2	TGTGCCAGCAGTGTGGCAGGGGGCACCGGGGAGCTGTTTTTT	CASSVAGGTGELFF
TRBD2	few	TRBV7-2	TRBJ2-2	TGTGCCAGCAGCTCCCCTTTAGCGGGAAGGTCCGGGGAGCTGTTTTTT	CASSSPLAGRSGELFF
TRBD1	NA	TRBV11-2	TRBJ1-1	TGTGCCAGCAGCCAGAACAGGGGTGAAACTGAAGCTTTCTTT	CASSQNRGETEAFF
NA	few	TRBV4-1	TRBJ2-6	TGCGCCAGCAGCCAAGATAAGGGGTTCTCTGGGGCCAACGTCCTGACTTTC	CASSQDKGFSGANVLTF
TRBD1	few	TRBV3-1	TRBJ1-2	TGTGCCAGCAGCCAAGATCCGACAGGGGGCGGTGGCTACACCTTC	CASSQDPTGGGGYTF
NA	NA	TRBV6-2/TRBV6-3	TRBJ1-2	TGTGCCAGCAGTTCACGGGGGAATGCGAACTATGGCTACACCTTC	CASSSRGNANYGYTF
NA	many	TRBV6-5	TRBJ1-1	TGTGCCAGCAGTTACGGTCCTACTGAAGCTTTCTTT	CASSYGPTEAFF
TRBD1	few	TRBV20-1	TRBJ1-2	TGCAGTGCTGAGGGCAGGGGGCCTGGCTACACCTTC	CSAEGRGPGYTF
TRBD2	NA	TRBV19	TRBJ2-7	TGTGCCAGTAGTATCGCTACTAGCGGTTACGAGCAGTACTTC	CASSIATSGYEQYF
NA	few	TRBV20-1	TRBJ2-7	TGCAGTGCTAGAGAAGCGAATACCTACGAGCAGTACTTC	CSAREANTYEQYF
TRBD2	NA	TRBV6-1	TRBJ2-5	TGTGCCAGCAGCTTAAGCGGGATCCAAGAGACCCAGTACTTC	CASSLSGIQETQYF
TRBD1	many	TRBV18	TRBJ2-5	TGTGCCAGCTCACCACTCCTTTGGCAGGGGGCCGAGGAGACCCAGTACTTC	CASSPLLWQGAEETQYF
NA	few	TRBV4-3	TRBJ2-7	TGCGCCAGCAGCCAAGATGAGGGGGGGGCCTACGAGCAGTACTTC	CASSQDEGGAYEQYF
TRBD1	NA	TRBV19	TRBJ1-4	TGTGCCAGTAGGGGACAGGGGTCTGACGAAAAACTGTTTTTT	CASRGQGSDEKLFF
NA	many	TRBV27	TRBJ2-7	TGTGCCAGCAGTTCCATTATTGTCATCGCCGGGACTCGTCATTACGAGCAGTACTTC	CASSSIIVIAGTRHYEQYF
NA	NA	TRBV6-2/TRBV6-3	TRBJ1-1	TGTGCCAGCAGTTACGGGCAGGGCCCGGTCACTGAAGCTTTCTTT	CASSYGQGPVTEAFF
TRBD1	many	TRBV12-3/TRBV12-4	TRBJ1-4	TGTGCCAGCAGTCGCACAGGGGAGCGGTTTTTT	CASSRTGERFF
NA	NA	TRBV20-1	TRBJ1-6	TGCAGTGCTAGAGGGGGAGGCTCCTATAATTCACCCCTCCACTTT	CSARGGGSYNSPLHF
NA	few	TRBV20-1	TRBJ1-2	TGCAGTGCCATCACAGGCGGCTACACCTTC	CSAITGGYTF
NA	NA	TRBV6-9	TRBJ2-3	TGTGCCAGCAGTTTGAATCGTGGGGTCGTTGGGGGACAAGGGAGCCCAGATACGCAGTATTTT	CASSLNRGVVGGQGSPDTQYF
NA	NA	TRBV30	TRBJ2-5	TGTGCCTGGAGTGTAGGGCTATCAAACTCTCAAGAGACCCAGTACTTC	CAWSVGLSNSQETQYF
NA	many	TRBV7-3	TRBJ1-6	TGTGCCAGCAGCCGGGACCCGAATTCACCCCTCCACTTT	CASSRDPNSPLHF
NA	few	TRBV10-3	TRBJ1-2	TGTGCCATCGGCGACCGAGACAACTATGGCTACACCTTC	CAIGDRDNYGYTF
TRBD1	NA	TRBV20-1	TRBJ1-5	TGCAGTGCTAGGTTCGGGACAGTCAGCAATCAGCCCCAGCATTTT	CSARFGTVSNQPQHF
NA	few	TRBV14	TRBJ2-7	TGTGCCAGCAGCCAAGTTCTTGGATCCGAGCAGTACTTC	CASSQVLGSEQYF
TRBD1	NA	TRBV15	TRBJ2-7	TGTGCCACCAGCAAGGAGGGACAGGGGGCCTACGAGCAGTACTTC	CATSKEGQGAYEQYF
NA	many	TRBV20-1	TRBJ1-5	TGCAGTGCTAGTGGACAGCGCAATCAGCCCCAGCATTTT	CSASGQRNQPQHF
NA	many	TRBV2	TRBJ2-5	TGTGCCAGCAGGGAGCGGACTAACCGGGAGACCCAGTACTTC	CASRERTNRETQYF
NA	many	TRBV3-1	TRBJ1-4	TGTGCCAGCAGCCAAGATTATGAAAAACTGTTTTTT	CASSQDYEKLFF
NA	many	TRBV11-2	TRBJ1-2	TGTGCCAGCAGCTTAGTTGCCAGGCCCCTTTACTATGGCTACACCTTC	CASSLVARPLYYGYTF
TRBD2	many	TRBV20-1	TRBJ2-7	TGCAGTGCTAGTAAGGGCGGGAGAGGCTACGAGCAGTACTTC	CSASKGGRGYEQYF
NA	NA	TRBV29-1	TRBJ2-7	TGCAGCGTTGTAGCCTCCTACGAGCAGTACTTC	CSVVASYEQYF
TRBD2	few	TRBV6-2/TRBV6-3	TRBJ2-1	TGTGCCAGCACTAGCGGGAGGGGGTCCTACAATGAGCAGTTCTTC	CASTSGRGSYNEQFF
TRBD2	few	TRBV7-9	TRBJ2-7	TGTGCCAGCAGCTTATCGCGGGAGGGCTACGAGCAGTACTTC	CASSLSREGYEQYF
NA	many	TRBV12-3/TRBV12-4	TRBJ2-7	TGTGCCAGCAGTTTGCTTTCCCCCAACGAGCAGTACTTC	CASSLLSPNEQYF
NA	NA	TRBV7-2	TRBJ2-2	TGTGCCAGCAGCTTAAGTAGAGCGAACACCGGGGAGCTGTTTTTT	CASSLSRANTGELFF
NA	NA	TRBV3-1	TRBJ2-2	TGTGCCAGCAGCCAAGCTCCACGCGGGGAGCTGTTTTTT	CASSQAPRGELFF
NA	NA	TRBV12-3/TRBV12-4	TRBJ1-5	TGTGCCAGCAGTCCCTCCGTGAGCTTCAATCAGCCCCAGCATTTT	CASSPSVSFNQPQHF
TRBD2	few	TRBV5-1	TRBJ2-2	TGCGCCAGTTCGGGACTAGCGGGAGCTAGTGCCGGGGAGCTGTTTTTT	CASSGLAGASAGELFF
TRBD1	NA	TRBV5-1	TRBJ1-1	TGCGCCAGCAGCTTTGGACAGGGTTACACTGAAGCTTTCTTT	CASSFGQGYTEAFF
NA	many	TRBV12-3/TRBV12-4	TRBJ1-2	TGTGCCAGCAGGGCCGACATTACCGGCTACACCTTC	CASRADITGYTF
TRBD1	NA	TRBV20-1	TRBJ1-5	TGCAGTGCCCTAGAGACAGGGGGCGGTCAGCCCCAGCATTTT	CSALETGGGQPQHF
TRBD1	few	TRBV7-9	TRBJ2-7	TGTGCCAGCAGCTCGTCCGGGACAGTCTACGAGCAGTACTTC	CASSSSGTVYEQYF
NA	NA	TRBV12-3/TRBV12-4	TRBJ1-5	TGTGCCAGCAGTTCCGAGGGGGGTCAGCCCCAGCATTTT	CASSSEGGQPQHF
NA	many	TRBV12-3/TRBV12-4	TRBJ1-1	TGTGCCAGCAGTTGGGGCGGTGAAGCTTTCTTT	CASSWGGEAFF
NA	few	TRBV2	TRBJ2-1	TGTGCCAGCAGTGACCCCCTGAGGGTCTTC	CASSDPLRVF
NA	NA	TRBV20-1	TRBJ1-2	TGCAGTGCTAGTAGCCAGACCCATGGCTACACCTTC	CSASSQTHGYTF
NA	NA	TRBV20-1	TRBJ1-3	TGCAGTGCTCGAAACCTTGACTCTGGAAACACCATATATTTT	CSARNLDSGNTIYF